This T cell receptor (beta chain) was obtained from a study of response to subunit inactivated influenza vaccine. For this clonotype: Antigen unknown.

Findings and limits, study-wide: A suggestion made by the authors is that each seasonal influenza vaccination recruits few new T cells.

Trimming cost V 6 bases and J 4 bases, with 21 bases left between them. The CDR3 extends over 17 amino acids. TCRdb independently ran MiXCR on the RT-PCR reads; one entry per CDR3 protein. Seen here are hundreds of thousands of distinct CDR3 sequences, more than 11% observed once, and the top ten hold roughly 6.4%. This TCR came from a man aged 50-60 years who received an inactivated influenza vaccine. The material was PBMCs from blood, obtained less than 15 days before vaccination. The V and J genes are TRBV12-3 or TRBV12-4 and TRBJ2-2; D is perhaps TRBD2 (7 bases). The CDR3 protein is CASSSRGWRGTTGELFF. CDR3 nucleotide sequence: TGTGCCAGCAGCTCGAGGGGGTGGCGGGGGACCACCGGGGAGCTGTTTTTT.